This paragraph reports one T cell receptor (beta chain). Its antigen remains unidentified. The junction does not match germline at one end; this may be a read error. Per the authors' pipeline: Roughly 110,000 patient and about 1.3x10^5 healthy donor in-frame TCRbeta sequences came from conventional T cells. Profiling relied on immunoSEQ multiplex PCR, and the TCRdb table lists in-frame clones only, not all of them. V, J and clone size derive from that table, while D and trimming were established from the DNA sequence. The sample yields roughly 25,000 clones, around 97% seen once. CDR3 length: 16 residues. Germline V gene sequence: CDR1 SEHNR, CDR2 FQNEAQ (reference sequence). The data are from a study of B cell selection in AIRE deficiency. The sorted conventional CD4 T cells were gated as CD4+CD127+. Regarding the study as a whole: Shared Treg sequences were biased toward short CDR3s with few non-templated nucleotide insertions. Approximately 31% of healthy-shared Treg sequences were found among patient Tconv cells.

Material for sequencing was conventional CD4+ T cells sorted from PBMCs. This chain connects TRBV7-9 to TRBJ1-1; a weak D match, TRBD1 (5 bases). The TCR originated in a human donor with AIRE deficiency. As DNA, the CDR3 is TGTGCCAGCAGCTTCGAAGGGACGGCCCGCCTGGCTGAAGTTTTCTTT. It specifies CASSFEGTARLAEVFF.